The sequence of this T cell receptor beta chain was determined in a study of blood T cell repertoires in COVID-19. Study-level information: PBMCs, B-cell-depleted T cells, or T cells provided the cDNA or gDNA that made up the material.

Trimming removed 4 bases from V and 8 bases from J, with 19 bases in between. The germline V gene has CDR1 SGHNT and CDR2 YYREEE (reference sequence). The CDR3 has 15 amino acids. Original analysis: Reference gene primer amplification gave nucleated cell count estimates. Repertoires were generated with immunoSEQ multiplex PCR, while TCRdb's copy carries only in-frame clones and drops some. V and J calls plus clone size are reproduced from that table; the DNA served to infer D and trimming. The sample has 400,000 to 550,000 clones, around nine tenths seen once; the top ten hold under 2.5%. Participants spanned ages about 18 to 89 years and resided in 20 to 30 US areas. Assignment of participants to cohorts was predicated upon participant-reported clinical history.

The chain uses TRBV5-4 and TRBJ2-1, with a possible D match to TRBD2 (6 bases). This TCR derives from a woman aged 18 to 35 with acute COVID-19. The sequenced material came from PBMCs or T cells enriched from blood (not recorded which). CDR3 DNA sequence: TGTGCCAGCAGCGTCCGGGACTTAGTTGCGGATGAGCAGTTCTTC. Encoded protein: CASSVRDLVADEQFF.